Listed below are T cell receptor beta chains from one sample, sequenced in a study of T cells in Graves' hyperthyroidism and ophthalmopathy. TCRdb itself ran the multiplex PCR reads through MiXCR, one entry per CDR3 protein. The data show a few hundred thousand distinct CDR3 sequences, roughly 25% seen once. Sequencing was done on a sample of blood. The receptors derive from a man aged 45 to 65 with Graves' hyperthyroidism. Each CDR3 is given with its conserved first and last residue. The D gene is left open where the match is weak. Size values are once, few and many counts, or a class for expanded clones, and some rows have none.

abundance | d_gene | j_gene | v_gene | CDR3aa | CDR3nt
- | - | TRBJ1-2 | TRBV12-3/TRBV12-4 | CASSLRDTHNYGYTF | TGTGCCAGCAGTCTCCGGGACACCCATAACTATGGCTACACCTTC
few | - | TRBJ1-4 | TRBV11-2 | CASSPGQSTNEKLFF | TGTGCCAGCAGCCCAGGACAGTCAACTAATGAAAAACTGTTTTTT
few | - | TRBJ2-7 | TRBV7-9 | CASSLSESREQYF | TGTGCCAGCAGCTTATCAGAGTCTAGAGAGCAGTACTTC
- | TRBD2 | TRBJ2-7 | TRBV19 | CASRRKLADEGYEQYF | TGTGCCAGTAGGAGAAAACTAGCGGACGAGGGGTACGAGCAGTACTTC
many | - | TRBJ2-7 | TRBV24-1 | CATSDPLAGSYEQYF | TGTGCCACCAGTGATCCACTGGCAGGATCCTACGAGCAGTACTTC
many | - | TRBJ1-1 | TRBV11-2 | CASSFEGWTTEAFF | TGTGCCAGCAGCTTCGAGGGGTGGACCACTGAAGCTTTCTTT
few | TRBD2 | TRBJ2-3 | TRBV6-1 | CATTKELADPTDTQYF | TGTGCCACTACGAAGGAACTAGCGGACCCCACAGATACGCAGTATTTT
- | TRBD1 | TRBJ2-2 | TRBV27 | CVSSLLQGASTRNTGELFF | TGTGTCAGCAGTTTATTGCAGGGGGCATCAACTCGCAACACCGGGGAGCTGTTTTTT
- | - | TRBJ1-4 | TRBV15 | CATSRAAREKLFF | TGTGCCACCAGCAGAGCGGCCCGGGAAAAACTGTTTTTT
- | TRBD1 | TRBJ2-2 | TRBV7-3 | CASSLSWGQGVTGELFF | TGTGCCAGCAGCTTAAGCTGGGGTCAGGGGGTAACCGGGGAGCTGTTTTTT
many | - | TRBJ1-1 | TRBV27 | CASSFSVYDTEAFF | TGTGCCAGCAGTTTCTCGGTCTACGACACTGAAGCTTTCTTT
many | - | TRBJ2-7 | TRBV20-1 | CSASSGPYEQYF | TGCAGTGCTAGTAGCGGCCCCTACGAGCAGTACTTC
few | - | TRBJ2-3 | TRBV27 | CASSLYSADTQYF | TGTGCCAGCAGTTTATACAGCGCAGATACGCAGTATTTT
- | TRBD1 | TRBJ2-1 | TRBV5-6 | CASSPGWDRVGDEQFF | TGTGCCAGCAGCCCGGGGTGGGACAGGGTTGGGGATGAGCAGTTCTTC
few | - | TRBJ2-5 | TRBV20-1 | CSVEGGVQETQYF | TGCAGTGTGGAGGGGGGGGTCCAAGAGACCCAGTACTTC
few | TRBD1 | TRBJ1-2 | TRBV20-1 | CSASSDRGLRGYTF | TGCAGTGCTAGCTCGGACAGGGGGCTACGTGGCTACACCTTC
many | - | TRBJ2-3 | TRBV7-8 | CASSLLDAQDTQYF | TGTGCCAGCAGCTTATTGGATGCACAAGATACGCAGTATTTT
- | - | TRBJ1-2 | TRBV19 | CASHQDSHYGYTF | TGTGCCAGCCATCAGGACAGCCACTATGGCTACACCTTC
- | TRBD1 | TRBJ2-6 | TRBV3-1 | CASSPRDRGSFSGANVLTF | TGTGCCAGCAGCCCACGGGACAGGGGGTCCTTCTCTGGGGCCAACGTCCTGACTTTC
- | - | TRBJ2-5 | TRBV7-3 | CASSLIGEAETQYF | TGTGCCAGCAGCCTAATAGGGGAGGCGGAGACCCAGTACTTC
many | - | TRBJ2-7 | TRBV29-1 | CSVVGQYEQYF | TGCAGCGTTGTTGGGCAATACGAGCAGTACTTC
- | TRBD1 | TRBJ1-2 | TRBV29-1 | CSVEIRQGDLYGYTF | TGCAGCGTTGAAATTCGACAGGGGGACCTCTATGGCTACACCTTC
many | - | TRBJ2-1 | TRBV28 | CASSSPRSYNEQFF | TGTGCCAGCAGCAGCCCTAGATCCTACAATGAGCAGTTCTTC